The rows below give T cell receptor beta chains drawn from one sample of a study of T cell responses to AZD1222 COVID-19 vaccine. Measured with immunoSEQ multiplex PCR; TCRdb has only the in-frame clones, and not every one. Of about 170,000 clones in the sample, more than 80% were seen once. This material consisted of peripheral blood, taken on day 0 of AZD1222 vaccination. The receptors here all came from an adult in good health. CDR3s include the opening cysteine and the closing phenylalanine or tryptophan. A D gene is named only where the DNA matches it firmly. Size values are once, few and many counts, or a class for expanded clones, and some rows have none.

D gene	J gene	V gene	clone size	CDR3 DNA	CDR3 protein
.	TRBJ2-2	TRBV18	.	TGTGCCAGCTCACCGGACTCCCGGAACGGGGAGCTGTTTTTT	CASSPDSRNGELFF
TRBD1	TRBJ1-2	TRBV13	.	TGTGCCAGCAGCACCCGGACAGGGGTTAATGGCTACACCTTC	CASSTRTGVNGYTF
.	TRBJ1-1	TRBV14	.	TGTGCCAGCAGCCAAGGTGGTGAAGCTTTCTTT	CASSQGGEAFF
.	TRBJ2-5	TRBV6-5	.	TGTGCCAGCAGTCAGCCTCCCAATGGAGAGACCCAGTACTTC	CASSQPPNGETQYF
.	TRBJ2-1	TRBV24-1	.	TGTGCCACCAGTGAAGGCGGGTTATATGTTGAGCAGTTCTTC	CATSEGGLYVEQFF
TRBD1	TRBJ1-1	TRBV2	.	TGTGCCAGCAAAAGAACCGAGGGGGCGCACACTGAAGCTTTCTTT	CASKRTEGAHTEAFF
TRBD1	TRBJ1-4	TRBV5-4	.	TGTGCCAGCAGCTACGGGACAGGGGCAACTAATGAAAAACTGTTTTTT	CASSYGTGATNEKLFF
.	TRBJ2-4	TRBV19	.	TGTGCCAGTAGTGTTACCCAATCAAACATTCAGTACTTC	CASSVTQSNIQYF
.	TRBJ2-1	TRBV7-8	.	TGTGCCAGCAGCTTGAGGGAACGCAATGAGCAGTTCTTC	CASSLRERNEQFF
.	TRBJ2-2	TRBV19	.	TGTGCCAGTAGTATTTTTAGCTCGTACACCGGGGAGCTGTTTTTT	CASSIFSSYTGELFF
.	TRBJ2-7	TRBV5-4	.	TGTGCCAGCAGCCCCGAAGCCGGGACAAATTACGAGCAGTACTTC	CASSPEAGTNYEQYF
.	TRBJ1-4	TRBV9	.	TGTGCCAGCAGCGCCGGGAGCTATAATGAAAAACTGTTTTTT	CASSAGSYNEKLFF
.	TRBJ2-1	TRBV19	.	TGTGCCAGTAGTAGGGCCCCTGGGGGGGAGCAGTTCTTC	CASSRAPGGEQFF
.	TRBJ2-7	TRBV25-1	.	TGTGCCAGCAGCGAATTTGGAGGGCGGGAGCAGTACTTC	CASSEFGGREQYF
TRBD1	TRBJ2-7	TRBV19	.	TGTGCCAGTAGTTCTGGACAGGGCTACGAGCAGTACTTC	CASSSGQGYEQYF
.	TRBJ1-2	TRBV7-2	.	TGTGCCAGCAGCGCATACAGCGCTAACTATGGCTACACCTTC	CASSAYSANYGYTF
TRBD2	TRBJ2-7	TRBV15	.	TGTGCCACCAGCAGAGATGGCCTAGCGGGAGGGCCGACTTCAACCTACGAGCAGTACTTC	CATSRDGLAGGPTSTYEQYF
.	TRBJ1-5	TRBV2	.	TGTGCCAGCAGTGAAGCGCTAGGGGACTTGCCCCAGCATTTT	CASSEALGDLPQHF
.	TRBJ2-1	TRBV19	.	TGTGCCACTGGGACACCCAGCTCCTACAATGAGCAGTTCTTC	CATGTPSSYNEQFF
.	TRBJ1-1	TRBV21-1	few	TGTGCCAGCAGCGTTCCTAGGGGGAACAGGGGGGAAGCTTTCTTT	CASSVPRGNRGEAFF
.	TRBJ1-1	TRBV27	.	TGTGCCAGCAGTCCCTCCCGGGGGAAGGGAGAGGGGAACACTGAAGCTTTCTTT	CASSPSRGKGEGNTEAFF
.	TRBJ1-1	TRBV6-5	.	TGTGCCAGCAGTTCTCCGACCGGATCTGGGGCTTTCTTT	CASSSPTGSGAFF
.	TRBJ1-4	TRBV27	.	TGTGCCAGCAGTTTCACGACTTTTAGTGAACTGTTTTTT	CASSFTTFSELFF
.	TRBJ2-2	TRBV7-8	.	TGTGCCAGCAGCATGGGGCTGAACACCGGGGAGCTGTTTTTT	CASSMGLNTGELFF
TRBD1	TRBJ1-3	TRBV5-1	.	TGCGCCAGCAGCTTATTACCGGGACAGTCCCCCTCTGGAAACACCATATATTTT	CASSLLPGQSPSGNTIYF
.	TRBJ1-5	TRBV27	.	TGTGCCAGCAGTTTAGAGGGGGTACGCAATCAGCCCCAGCATTTT	CASSLEGVRNQPQHF
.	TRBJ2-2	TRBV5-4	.	TGTGCCAGCAGCTTGGACCCCGGGTCCCTGAACACCGGGGAGCTGTTTTTT	CASSLDPGSLNTGELFF